Listed below are T cell receptor beta chains from one sample, sequenced in a study of T cell changes during pregnancy in multiple sclerosis. Clones were read by immunoSEQ multiplex PCR, and TCRdb kept only the in-frame ones, dropping some. The table shows approximately 21,000 clones, with just under 85% occurring only once. Sample: CD8+ T cells from peripheral blood mononuclear cells, taken in the first trimester of pregnancy. Receptors originate from a female donor in good health, enrolled as a control in a pregnancy study. CDR3s include the opening cysteine and the closing phenylalanine or tryptophan. The order of the fields is CDR3 DNA, CDR3 protein, V gene, D gene, J gene, clone size. The D gene is left open where the match is weak. Size is omitted from some rows. Given values are once, few, many or a class for expanded clones.

CDR3 DNA: TGTGCCACAGACAGGAACTATGGCTACACCTTC
CDR3 protein: CATDRNYGYTF
V gene: TRBV28
D gene: .
J gene: TRBJ1-2
clone size: .

CDR3 DNA: TGCGCCAGCAGCCAAGACCGGGGAGACACCATATATTTT
CDR3 protein: CASSQDRGDTIYF
V gene: TRBV4-3
D gene: .
J gene: TRBJ1-3
clone size: .

CDR3 DNA: TGTGCCAGTAGTCCCACAATGGGAGGCTATGGCTACACCTTC
CDR3 protein: CASSPTMGGYGYTF
V gene: TRBV19
D gene: .
J gene: TRBJ1-2
clone size: .

CDR3 DNA: TGTGCCAGCAGCGTTCGGACAGGGGGCGAAGAAGATACGCAGTATTTT
CDR3 protein: CASSVRTGGEEDTQYF
V gene: TRBV7-9
D gene: TRBD1
J gene: TRBJ2-3
clone size: .

CDR3 DNA: TGTGCCAGCAGCATACTAGGACTGCAAGAGACCCAGTACTTC
CDR3 protein: CASSILGLQETQYF
V gene: TRBV7-3
D gene: .
J gene: TRBJ2-5
clone size: .

CDR3 DNA: TGTGCCAGCAGTGCTTTCACAGGGGGCCGGGCTGGAAACACCATATATTTT
CDR3 protein: CASSAFTGGRAGNTIYF
V gene: TRBV9
D gene: TRBD1
J gene: TRBJ1-3
clone size: .

CDR3 DNA: TGTGCCAGCAGTCGACAGGGGAATGAGCAGTTCTTC
CDR3 protein: CASSRQGNEQFF
V gene: TRBV27
D gene: TRBD1
J gene: TRBJ2-1
clone size: few

CDR3 DNA: TGTGCCATCAGTGAGTCGAGGAATCAGCCCCAGCATTTT
CDR3 protein: CAISESRNQPQHF
V gene: TRBV10-3
D gene: .
J gene: TRBJ1-5
clone size: few

CDR3 DNA: TGCGCCAGCAGCTTGGCCGGGCAGGGTCGCAATACGCAGTATTTT
CDR3 protein: CASSLAGQGRNTQYF
V gene: TRBV5-1
D gene: .
J gene: TRBJ2-3
clone size: .

CDR3 DNA: TGTGCCAGCAGTGACTCCGCGGGAGGGCCGGGCACAGATACGCAGTATTTT
CDR3 protein: CASSDSAGGPGTDTQYF
V gene: TRBV6-4
D gene: TRBD2
J gene: TRBJ2-3
clone size: once

CDR3 DNA: TGCGCCAGCAGCTTCGGGACAGACTATGGCTACACCTTC
CDR3 protein: CASSFGTDYGYTF
V gene: TRBV5-1
D gene: TRBD1
J gene: TRBJ1-2
clone size: .

CDR3 DNA: TGTGCCAGCAGCCCCGAGGTGGCAGGGCACTACGAGCAGTACTTC
CDR3 protein: CASSPEVAGHYEQYF
V gene: TRBV6-1
D gene: .
J gene: TRBJ2-7
clone size: .

CDR3 DNA: TGTGCCAGCAGTTTTTACAGGGGAGGCGAGCAGTACTTC
CDR3 protein: CASSFYRGGEQYF
V gene: TRBV28
D gene: .
J gene: TRBJ2-7
clone size: .

CDR3 DNA: TGTGCCAGCTCACCGAGGGGACAGACTTCCTACGAGCAGTACTTC
CDR3 protein: CASSPRGQTSYEQYF
V gene: TRBV18
D gene: TRBD1
J gene: TRBJ2-7
clone size: .

CDR3 DNA: TGTGCCAGCAGCTTAAGGACTGGTTCACCCCTCCACTTT
CDR3 protein: CASSLRTGSPLHF
V gene: TRBV7-9
D gene: .
J gene: TRBJ1-6
clone size: .